These 12 T cell receptor beta chains were sequenced from one sample in a study of T cells in Graves' hyperthyroidism and ophthalmopathy (dated by TCRdb to 2018 to 2020). Library construction relied on multiplex PCR. The sample was run on an Illumina HiSeq 2000. TCR beta CDR3 regions were amplified from RNA transcripts. A first-round RT-PCR of the TCR CDR3 used the HTBI primer set with the Qiagen OneStep RT-PCR kit. TCRdb trimmed public reads at Q25 via fastp, called clones via MiXCR and kept in-frame beta chains. Rows with a matching CDR3 protein are joined into one entry that keeps the most common DNA and genes. Counted in this sample were 300,000 to 450,000 distinct CDR3 sequences; over 11% of them appeared once. The top ten constitute roughly 9.6% of the sample. Sequencing was performed on blood. These receptors were obtained from a woman aged 60 to 75 with Graves' hyperthyroidism.

This clonotype showed up many times. The rearrangement links TRBV12-5 to TRBJ2-1, with 7 bases identical to TRBD1. After removal of 5 bases from V and 9 bases from J, the junction contained 4 bases not matched to a gene. The CDR3 contains 12 residues. Germline V CDR1 and CDR2: LGHNT, FRNRAP. The CDR3 loop is CASGPGGSEQFF. The CDR3 DNA follows: TGTGCTAGTGGTCCAGGGGGAAGTGAGCAGTTCTTC.

The chain is built from TRBV3-1 and TRBJ2-7; 7 nucleotides match TRBD1. CDR3 length equals 15 residues. CDR1 and CDR2 (germline): LGHDT, YNNKEL (reference sequence). V dropped 3 bases and J dropped 0; count of bases not matched to a gene: 5. CDR3 bases: TGTGCCAGCAGCCAGACAGGGCGTAGCTCCTACGAGCAGTACTTC. Translated, it gives CASSQTGRSSYEQYF.

This clonotype was counted many times. The V call is TRBV28, the J call TRBJ2-7, with 9 bases matching TRBD2. CDR3 length: 16 residues. The ends lost 5 bases at V and 4 bases at J; junction bases unmatched: 12. Germline loops: CDR1 MDHEN, CDR2 SYDVKM. The CDR3 DNA reads TGTGCCAGCAGTCCCCCCGGCGGTAGCGGGAGTTACGAGCAGTACTTC. This encodes CASSPPGGSGSYEQYF.

In its sample, this clonotype was seen many times. This chain joins TRBV11-3 and TRBJ2-1; possible D gene TRBD2, 5 bases. Trimming took off 8 bases at V and 4 bases at J, with 12 bases between the two ends. There are 13 residues in the CDR3. Germline values: CDR1 SGHNT, CDR2 YENEEA. The chain's CDR3 is CASEGEGYNEQFF. CDR3 nucleotides: TGTGCCAGCGAGGGAGAGGGTTACAATGAGCAGTTCTTC.

The chain joins TRBV5-1 to TRBJ1-2; D possibly corresponds to TRBD1 (5 bases). CDR1 and CDR2 from the germline V gene are SGHRS and YFSETQ. Trimming took 0 bases from V and 1 from J, leaving 13 bases between them. The CDR3 is 16 amino acids. DNA for the CDR3: TGCGCCAGCAGCTTGGGGTCGACAGATTTTAACTATGGCTACACCTTC. Encoded protein: CASSLGSTDFNYGYTF.

This chain connects TRBV11-2 to TRBJ1-4; D is undetermined. Between the trimmed V and J ends, which lost 0 bases and 16 bases, there was a span of 15 bases. The CDR3 totals 13 residues. Germline V gene data show CDR1 as SGHAT and CDR2 as FQNNGV. CDR3 sequence reads: CASSLEGFQAPFF. The CDR3 nucleotides read TGTGCCAGCAGCTTAGAGGGGTTCCAGGCCCCGTTTTTT.

This clonotype was detected many times. CDR3 nucleotide sequence: TGTGCCAGCAGTGATACCGGGACTAGCTCAAAGACCCAGTACTTC. This translates into CASSDTGTSSKTQYF. The chain has TRBV2 and TRBJ2-5; 9 bases line up with TRBD2. J gave up 6 bases and V 3 bases, and 8 bases lay outside the gene matches. This CDR3 has 15 residues. Germline CDR1 and CDR2: SNHLY and FYNNEI.

CDR3 DNA sequence: TGTGCCAGCAGCTCCGCGGTGACCCAGTACTTC. This encodes CASSSAVTQYF. The V gene is TRBV7-9, the J gene TRBJ2-5, with D hard to call. This CDR3 region has 11 residues. The V end lost 4 bases, the J end lost 7 bases, and 7 bases lay between the germline ends. Germline CDR1 reads SEHNR; CDR2 reads FQNEAQ (reference sequence).

The J gene is TRBJ2-6, the V gene TRBV12-3 or TRBV12-4; D is undetermined. The CDR3 loop spans 14 amino acids. Deletions cut 1 base from V and 5 bases from J, with 6 bases between. CDR3 bases: TGTGCCAGCAGTTTAGGGGTAAGGGCCAACGTCCTGACTTTC. Its protein product is CASSLGVRANVLTF.

This clonotype was recorded at least ten times. The rearrangement links TRBV30 to TRBJ2-7, with TRBD2 identical over 13 bases. V lost 2 bases and J lost 3; bases outside the gene matches: 4. The CDR3 extends over 15 amino acids. Germline V gene data show CDR1 as GTSNPN and CDR2 as SVGIG (reference sequence). As DNA, the CDR3 is TGTGCCTGGAGTCCGGGACTAGCGGGATACTACGAGCAGTACTTC. This translates into CAWSPGLAGYYEQYF.

This clonotype was counted only a few times. The chain is built from TRBV25-1 and TRBJ1-4; tentatively, D is TRBD1 (5 bases). Trimming took 3 bases from V and 8 from J, leaving 7 bases between them. Germline V gives CDR1 MGHDK, CDR2 SYGVNS. The CDR3 covers 12 residues. CDR3 nucleotide sequence: TGTGCCAGCAGTGACGGGGGAGAAAAACTGTTTTTT. It translates to CASSDGGEKLFF.

This clonotype appeared a few times. The chain links TRBV25-1 to TRBJ2-2; 8 bases fit TRBD1. The CDR3 length is 17 residues. The V segment lost 3 bases and the J segment 6 bases; nucleotides outside the gene matches: 12. Germline lookup yields CDR1 MGHDK and CDR2 SYGVNS. CDR3 sequence reads: CASSDWGAGGAAGELFF. The CDR3 DNA reads as TGTGCCAGCAGTGATTGGGGGGCAGGGGGCGCCGCCGGGGAGCTGTTTTTT.